Detailed here is one T cell receptor (beta chain). This sample is part of a study of blood T cell repertoires in COVID-19. Across the study: Acute-phase and convalescent COVID-19 samples originated in the United States, Italy and Spain. Sources were T cells, B-cell-depleted T cells, or PBMCs; the material itself was cDNA or gDNA.

Authors' analysis steps: How many nucleated cells were present was estimated from reference gene primer amplification. Produced via immunoSEQ multiplex PCR; TCRdb's table is partial and in-frame only. That table gives V, J and clone size, and the DNA gave D and trimming. The sample holds some 200,000 clones; roughly 80% are singletons and the top ten take more than 9%. There are 16 residues in the CDR3. V dropped 4 bases and J dropped 1; count of bases not matched to a gene: 9. Germline V gene lookup returns CDR1 SGHTA and CDR2 FQGTGA. The chain links TRBV7-3 to TRBJ1-1, with 7 positions matching TRBD1. Sequencing input: peripheral blood. This receptor was taken from a woman aged 80 or older with acute or convalescent COVID-19. CDR3 in amino acids: CASSYNGGTANTEAFF. The CDR3 region has the DNA TGTGCCAGCAGCTATAATGGCGGGACAGCGAACACTGAAGCTTTCTTT.